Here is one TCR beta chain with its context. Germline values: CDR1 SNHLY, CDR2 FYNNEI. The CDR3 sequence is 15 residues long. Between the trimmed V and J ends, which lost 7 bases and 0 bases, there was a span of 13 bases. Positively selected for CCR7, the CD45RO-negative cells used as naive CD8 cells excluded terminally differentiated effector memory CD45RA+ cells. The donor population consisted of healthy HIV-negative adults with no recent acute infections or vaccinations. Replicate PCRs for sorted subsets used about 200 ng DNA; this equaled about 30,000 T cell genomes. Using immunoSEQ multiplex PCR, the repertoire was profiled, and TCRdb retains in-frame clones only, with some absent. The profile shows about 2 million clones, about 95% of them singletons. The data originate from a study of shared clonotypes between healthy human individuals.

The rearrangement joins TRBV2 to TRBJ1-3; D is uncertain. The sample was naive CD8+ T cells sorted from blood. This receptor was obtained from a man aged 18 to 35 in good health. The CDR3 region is CASTPDATSGNTIYF. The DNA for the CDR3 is TGTGCCAGCACACCAGACGCAACCTCTGGAAACACCATATATTTT.